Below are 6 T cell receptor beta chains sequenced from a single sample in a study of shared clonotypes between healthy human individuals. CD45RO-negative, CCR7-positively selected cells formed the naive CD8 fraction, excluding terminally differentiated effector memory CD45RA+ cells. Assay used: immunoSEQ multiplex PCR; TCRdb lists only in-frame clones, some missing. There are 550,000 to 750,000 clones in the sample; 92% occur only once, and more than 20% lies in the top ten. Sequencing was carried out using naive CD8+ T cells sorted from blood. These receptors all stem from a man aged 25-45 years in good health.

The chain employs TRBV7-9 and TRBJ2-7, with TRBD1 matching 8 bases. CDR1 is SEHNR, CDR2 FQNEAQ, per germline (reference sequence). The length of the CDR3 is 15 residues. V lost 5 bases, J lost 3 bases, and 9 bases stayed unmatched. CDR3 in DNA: TGTGCCAGCAGCGTGGCTCGGACAGGGCACTACGAGCAGTACTTC. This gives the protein CASSVARTGHYEQYF.

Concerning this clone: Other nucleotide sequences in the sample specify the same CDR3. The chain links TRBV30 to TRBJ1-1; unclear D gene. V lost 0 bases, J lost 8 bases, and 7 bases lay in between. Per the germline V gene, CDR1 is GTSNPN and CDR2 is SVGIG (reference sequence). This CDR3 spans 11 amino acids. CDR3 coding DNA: TGTGCCTGGAGTGTAGGACTGGAAGCTTTCTTT. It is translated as CAWSVGLEAFF.

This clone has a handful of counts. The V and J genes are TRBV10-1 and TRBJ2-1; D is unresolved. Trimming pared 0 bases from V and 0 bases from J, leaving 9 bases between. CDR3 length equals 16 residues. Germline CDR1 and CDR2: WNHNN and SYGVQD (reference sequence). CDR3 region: CASSESRKLSYNEQFF. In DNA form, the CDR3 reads TGCGCCAGCAGTGAGTCCAGGAAACTCTCCTACAATGAGCAGTTCTTC.

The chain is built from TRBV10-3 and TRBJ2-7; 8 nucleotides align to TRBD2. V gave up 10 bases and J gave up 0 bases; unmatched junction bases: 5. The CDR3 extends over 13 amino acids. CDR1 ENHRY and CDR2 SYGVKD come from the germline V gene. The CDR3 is CATRSGDSYEQYF. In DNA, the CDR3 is TGTGCCACGCGTAGCGGGGACTCCTACGAGCAGTACTTC.

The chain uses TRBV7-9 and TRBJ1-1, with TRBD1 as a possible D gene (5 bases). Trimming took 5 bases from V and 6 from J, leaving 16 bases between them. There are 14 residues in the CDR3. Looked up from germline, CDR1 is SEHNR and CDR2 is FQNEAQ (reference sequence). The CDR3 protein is CASSPGPTGAEAFF. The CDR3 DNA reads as TGTGCCAGCAGCCCAGGACCCACGGGGGCTGAAGCTTTCTTT.

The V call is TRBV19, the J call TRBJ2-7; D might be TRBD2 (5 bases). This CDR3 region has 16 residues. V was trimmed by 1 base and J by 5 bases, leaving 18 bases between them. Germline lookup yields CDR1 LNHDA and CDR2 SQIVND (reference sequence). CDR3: CASSIVRDLGCDEQYF. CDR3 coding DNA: TGTGCCAGTAGTATAGTTCGGGATCTTGGGTGCGACGAGCAGTACTTC.